Presented here are 32 T cell receptor beta chains from one specimen sequenced in a study of technical replicates of blood from a handful of donors. The repertoire was sequenced with immunoSEQ multiplex PCR; TCRdb's copy has only in-frame clones and lacks some. The table has tens of thousands of clones, 95% seen once. The sequenced sample was T cells isolated from PBMCs. The receptors come from a human donor in good health.

The rearrangement links TRBV6-1 to TRBJ2-7, with 7 bases that match TRBD1. Germline CDR1 and CDR2: MNHNS and SASEGT. With V trimmed by 1 base and J by 3 bases, 6 bases remained unmatched. The CDR3 runs to 15 residues. CDR3 region: CASSEGQGSRYEQYF. CDR3 in DNA: TGTGCCAGCAGTGAAGGACAGGGATCCCGCTACGAGCAGTACTTC.

As DNA, the CDR3 is TGTGCTAGTGGCACACCCTTCTCGGGAGGGGCTGAGAGCAATCAGCCCCAGCATTTT. Translation: CASGTPFSGGAESNQPQHF. The rearrangement uses TRBV12-5 and TRBJ1-5, with TRBD1 as a possible D gene (5 bases). In germline, CDR1 is LGHNT, CDR2 FRNRAP. The CDR3 runs 19 residues. Trimming shortened V by 6 bases and J by 1 base, and 25 bases separated the two germline ends.

The chain recombines TRBV11-2 with TRBJ2-7, with D perhaps TRBD1 (6 bases). Trimming cost V 5 bases and J 0 bases, with 14 bases left between them. Germline V gene sequence: CDR1 SGHAT, CDR2 FQNNGV. The CDR3 runs to 15 residues. DNA for the CDR3: TGTGCCAGCAGCCCCTGGGCAGGGGCCTCCTACGAGCAGTACTTC. It codes for CASSPWAGASYEQYF. Full variable domain (remainder filled in from reference TRBV11-2 and TRBJ2-7): EAGVAQSPRYKIIEKRQSVAFWCNPISGHATLYWYQQILGQGPKLLIQFQNNGVVDDSQLPKDRFSAERLKGVDSTLKIQPAKLEDSAVYLCASSPWAGASYEQYFGPGTRLTVT.

This clone was seen a few times. Written as DNA, the CDR3 is TGTGCCAGCTCACCGGGACAAGAAAAACTGTTTTTT. This gives the protein CASSPGQEKLFF. The V call is TRBV18, the J call TRBJ1-4, with D possibly matching TRBD1 (6 bases). The CDR3 has 12 amino acids. Germline CDR1 KGHSH, CDR2 LQKENI. The V gene lost 3 bases and the J gene lost 8 bases, with 7 bases spanning the gap.

The chain is built from TRBV6-6 and TRBJ1-2; 8 positions match TRBD1. Germline CDR1 and CDR2: MNHNY and SVGAGI (reference sequence). With V trimmed by 5 bases and J by 4 bases, 3 bases remained unmatched. The CDR3 is made up of 13 amino acids. CDR3 protein: CASSDGTGYGYTF. Written as DNA, the CDR3 is TGTGCCAGCAGTGACGGGACAGGCTATGGCTACACCTTC.

This rearrangement joins TRBV28 to TRBJ1-3; 7 positions match TRBD1. Germline-derived CDR1 and CDR2 are MDHEN and SYDVKM. CDR3 length: 16 amino acids. The junction had 11 bases not matched to a gene; V was cut back by 5 bases and J by 4 bases. The CDR3 sequence is CASSLLIRGQGNTIYF. CDR3 nucleotide sequence: TGTGCCAGCAGTCTATTAATAAGGGGGCAGGGAAACACCATATATTTT.

As to this clone: This same CDR3 is encoded by further DNA sequences in the sample. This sequence joins TRBV6-5 and TRBJ2-4; tentatively, D is TRBD2 (5 bases). The CDR3 covers 14 residues. With 6 bases removed from V and 1 base from J, the gap between germline ends came to 10 bases. Germline V CDR1 and CDR2: MNHEY, SVGAGI. CDR3 amino acids: CASSRGTAKNIQYF. CDR3 nucleotide sequence: TGTGCCAGCAGCCGGGGTACGGCCAAAAACATTCAGTACTTC.

This clone was seen a single time. This chain joins TRBV13 and TRBJ1-1; unclear D gene. Between the trimmed V and J ends, which lost 5 bases and 5 bases, there was a span of 15 bases. The germline gives CDR1 PRHDT, CDR2 FYEKMQ (reference sequence). The CDR3 runs to 14 residues. The CDR3 coding sequence is TGTGCCAGCAGCCTTTATGACGGGAGAACTGAAGCTTTCTTT. Residues: CASSLYDGRTEAFF.

On this clone itself: Other DNA sequences in this specimen translate into the identical CDR3. The chain recombines TRBV6-1 with TRBJ2-7; D is ambiguous. V lost 6 bases to trimming and J lost 3 bases, with 3 bases between them. This CDR3 spans 10 amino acids. Per the germline V gene, CDR1 is MNHNS and CDR2 is SASEGT. Here the CDR3 reads CASSLYEQYF. DNA for the CDR3: TGTGCCAGCAGCCTCTACGAGCAGTACTTC.

J is TRBJ2-3 and V is TRBV1; the table's D call of TRBD2 was not tested on the DNA. TRBV1 is deemed a pseudogene. This CDR3 contains 14 residues. The CDR3 bases are TGCACCAGCAGCCAAGTCTCTCTCGAGGGCACGCAGTATTTT. Translated: CTSSQVSLEGTQYF.

The genes are TRBV6-1 and TRBJ2-7; 14 bases map to TRBD2. The CDR3 length is 17 residues. Germline V gene sequence: CDR1 MNHNS, CDR2 SASEGT. After removal of 4 bases from V and 0 bases from J, the junction contained 5 bases not matched to a gene. Written as DNA, the CDR3 is TGTGCCAGCAGTGCCCTGGGACTAGCGGGAGACTCCTACGAGCAGTACTTC. Protein sequence: CASSALGLAGDSYEQYF.

The V gene is TRBV1, the J gene TRBJ2-2; the DNA was not compared with TRBD2, the D call given in the table. TRBV1 is annotated as a pseudogene. The CDR3 sequence is 16 residues long. CDR3 residues: CTSSPPVAANTGELFF. Here the CDR3 DNA reads TGCACCAGCAGCCCCCCAGTAGCGGCGAACACCGGGGAGCTGTTTTTT.

This clone was picked up one time. The chain uses TRBV30 and TRBJ1-5; TRBD1 aligns across 9 bases. This CDR3 contains 14 residues. Germline assignment: CDR1 GTSNPN and CDR2 SVGIG (reference sequence). J was trimmed by 4 bases and V by 2 bases; bases with no gene match: 3. The CDR3 DNA follows: TGTGCCTGGAGTACAGGGGGCAGGAATCAGCCCCAGCATTTT. Amino acid sequence: CAWSTGGRNQPQHF.

V is TRBV7-9 and J is TRBJ2-3; D is perhaps TRBD1 (6 bases). V shed 5 bases and J shed 3 bases, with 18 bases lying between them. CDR1 is SEHNR, CDR2 FQNEAQ, per germline (reference sequence). This CDR3 contains 16 residues. CDR3 sequence (DNA): TGTGCCAGCAGCCCCAGGACAGTTTTTGGGACAGATACGCAGTATTTT. Translation gives CASSPRTVFGTDTQYF. The whole variable domain, filled in from reference TRBV7-9 and TRBJ2-3, reads DTGVSQNPRHKITKRGQNVTFRCDPISEHNRLYWYRQTLGQGPEFLTYFQNEAQLEKSRLLSDRFSAERPKGSFSTLEIQRTEQGDSAMYLCASSPRTVFGTDTQYFGPGTRLTVL.

The chain links TRBV7-9 to TRBJ2-7; 8 bases align to TRBD1. J gave up 3 bases and V 2 bases, and 9 bases lay outside the gene matches. This CDR3 region has 16 residues. Germline V gives CDR1 SEHNR, CDR2 FQNEAQ (reference sequence). The CDR3 coding sequence is TGTGCCAGCAGCTTAATTCCAGGGGGCTACGACTACGAGCAGTACTTC. Residues: CASSLIPGGYDYEQYF. The full variable domain, rest sourced from reference TRBV7-9 and TRBJ2-7, is DTGVSQNPRHKITKRGQNVTFRCDPISEHNRLYWYRQTLGQGPEFLTYFQNEAQLEKSRLLSDRFSAERPKGSFSTLEIQRTEQGDSAMYLCASSLIPGGYDYEQYFGPGTRLTVT.

This clone was counted once. V usage is TRBV2 and J usage is TRBJ1-2; D perhaps matches TRBD1 (6 bases). In germline, CDR1 is SNHLY, CDR2 FYNNEI. With 3 bases removed from V and 3 bases from J, the gap between germline ends came to 8 bases. This CDR3 region has 13 residues. The CDR3 nucleotides are TGTGCCAGCAGTGAGGCAGGGGACTATGGCTACACCTTC. As protein: CASSEAGDYGYTF.

The chain employs TRBV4-1 and TRBJ2-7; 9 positions match TRBD2. Unmatched junction bases numbered 5, after V lost 5 bases and J lost 3 bases. The CDR3 is 14 residues long. Germline V gene sequence: CDR1 MGHRA, CDR2 YSYEKL. In DNA, the CDR3 is TGCGCCAGCAGCTATAGGACTAGCGACTACGAGCAGTACTTC. This codes for CASSYRTSDYEQYF.

The CDR3 sequence: CASTPASGSYNEQFF. The CDR3 DNA follows: TGTGCCAGCACCCCGGCTAGCGGTTCCTACAATGAGCAGTTCTTC. The chain uses TRBV28 and TRBJ2-1, with 7 bases lining up with TRBD2. There are 15 residues in the CDR3. The ends lost 7 bases at V and 1 base at J; junction bases unmatched: 7. Looked up from germline, CDR1 is MDHEN and CDR2 is SYDVKM.

This chain joins TRBV6-1 and TRBJ2-1, with D possibly being TRBD1 (6 bases). This CDR3 has 15 amino acids. Germline CDR1 is MNHNS and CDR2 is SASEGT. V was shortened by 4 bases and J by 9 bases, with 19 bases between the two germline ends. The CDR3: CASSGGQPGRGEQFF. CDR3 DNA: TGTGCCAGCAGTGGGGGGCAGCCGGGCCGCGGTGAGCAGTTCTTC.

The genes are TRBV2 and TRBJ2-2; 10 nucleotides match TRBD2. The germline V gene has CDR1 SNHLY and CDR2 FYNNEI. The V and J ends lost 8 bases and 5 bases, in that order; junction bases with no gene match: 23. This CDR3 has 20 residues. CDR3 sequence reads: CASSLGLILAGLRNTGELFF. The CDR3, as DNA: TGTGCCAGCTCATTGGGGCTGATACTAGCGGGATTACGAAATACCGGGGAGCTGTTTTTT.

This sequence joins TRBV27 and TRBJ2-2, with D unresolved. Germline V gene data show CDR1 as MNHEY and CDR2 as SMNVEV (reference sequence). CDR3 length equals 12 residues. V was clipped by 5 bases and J by 5 bases, with 6 bases between them. CDR3 nucleotide sequence: TGTGCCAGCAGTCTCCAGACCGGGGAGCTGTTTTTT. Encoded protein: CASSLQTGELFF.

The J gene is TRBJ1-2, the V gene TRBV5-1; 9 bases are a match to TRBD1. Germline V lookup: CDR1 SGHRS, CDR2 YFSETQ. CDR3 length: 15 amino acids. The junction had 8 bases not matched to a gene; V was cut back by 4 bases and J by 4 bases. The CDR3 DNA reads TGCGCCAGCAGCCCAAGGACAGGGGAAAGCTATGGCTACACCTTC. The encoded protein is CASSPRTGESYGYTF.

The J gene is TRBJ2-7, the V gene TRBV5-6; TRBD1 agrees at 10 bases. Germline trimming cut 4 bases from V and 3 bases from J; bases unmatched to any gene: 4. Per germline, CDR1 SGHDT and CDR2 YYEEEE. CDR3 length: 14 amino acids. The CDR3 loop is CASSRDRGLYEQYF. In DNA, the CDR3 is TGTGCCAGCAGCAGGGACAGGGGACTCTACGAGCAGTACTTC. Using reference TRBV5-6 and TRBJ2-7 for the parts outside the CDR3, the full variable domain is DAGVTQSPTHLIKTRGQQVTLRCSPKSGHDTVSWYQQALGQGPQFIFQYYEEEERQRGNFPDRFSGHQFPNYSSELNVNALLLGDSALYLCASSRDRGLYEQYFGPGTRLTVT.

The rearrangement uses TRBV9 and TRBJ1-1; D might be TRBD1 (5 bases). The CDR3 extends over 14 amino acids. Trimming stripped 5 bases from V and 1 base from J, with 12 bases between. The V gene's germline CDR1 is SGDLS and CDR2 YYNGEE. CDR3 sequence reads: CASSLLTGNTEAFF. The CDR3 region has the DNA TGTGCCAGCAGTCTATTAACAGGGAACACTGAAGCTTTCTTT.

The chain links TRBV15 to TRBJ2-1; 9 nucleotides agree with TRBD2. The CDR3 length is 16 residues. The V gene end was trimmed by 1 base and the J gene end by 6 bases; junction bases not matched to a gene: 7. Germline CDR1 reads LNHNV; CDR2 reads YYDKDF (reference sequence). CDR3: CATSRASGAGGNEQFF. In nucleotides, the CDR3 is TGTGCCACCAGCAGAGCCTCCGGAGCGGGAGGCAATGAGCAGTTCTTC.

V is TRBV7-9 and J is TRBJ1-2; TRBD1 aligns across 7 bases. The V gene end was trimmed by 0 bases and the J gene end by 1 base; junction bases not matched to a gene: 5. This CDR3 contains 16 residues. In germline, CDR1 is SEHNR, CDR2 FQNEAQ (reference sequence). The CDR3 region is CASSLAGGDNNYGYTF. Here the CDR3 DNA reads TGTGCCAGCAGCTTAGCAGGGGGCGATAATAACTATGGCTACACCTTC.

The CDR3 nucleotides are TGTGCCAGCTCACCACGGAGGGGCGCTGGCTACACCTTC. The encoded protein is CASSPRRGAGYTF. The rearrangement uses TRBV18 and TRBJ1-2; possibly TRBD1 for D (5 bases). Trimming stripped 1 base from V and 7 bases from J, with 10 bases between. Germline values: CDR1 KGHSH, CDR2 LQKENI. This CDR3 is 13 amino acids long.

The chain couples TRBV30 to TRBJ1-1, with TRBD1 matching 8 bases. The junction had 8 bases not matched to a gene; V was cut back by 6 bases and J by 5 bases. The CDR3 consists of 13 residues. Germline-derived CDR1 and CDR2 are GTSNPN and SVGIG (reference sequence). CDR3 nucleotides: TGTGCCTGTACAGGGGGTAAGGGGACTGAAGCTTTCTTT. It is translated as CACTGGKGTEAFF.

The chain couples TRBV27 to TRBJ2-7; 7 bases match TRBD2. V dropped 3 bases and J dropped 6; count of bases not matched to a gene: 5. The CDR3 totals 13 residues. Germline V CDR1 and CDR2: MNHEY, SMNVEV (reference sequence). This CDR3 reads CASSFGGLGEQYF. CDR3 DNA: TGTGCCAGCAGTTTCGGGGGGTTGGGCGAGCAGTACTTC.

The genes are TRBV7-6 and TRBJ1-4; 8 nucleotides match TRBD1. Per germline, CDR1 SGHVS and CDR2 FNYEAQ. V was clipped by 4 bases and J by 5 bases; unmatched bases: 3. The CDR3 loop spans 14 amino acids. CDR3 region: CASSYRGGNEKLFF. The CDR3 DNA reads TGTGCCAGCAGCTACAGGGGGGGGAATGAAAAACTGTTTTTT.

The rearrangement links TRBV19 to TRBJ2-1, with 10 bases identical to TRBD2. V lost 4 bases, J lost 7 bases, and 13 bases stayed unmatched. The CDR3 runs 17 residues. In germline, CDR1 is LNHDA, CDR2 SQIVND (reference sequence). In DNA form, the CDR3 reads TGTGCCAGTAGTAGCCCTTCTAAGCGGGAGGGCGAGAATGAGCAGTTCTTC. Protein product: CASSSPSKREGENEQFF.

The chain has TRBV5-1 and TRBJ2-2; D may be TRBD2 (6 bases). CDR3 size: 16 residues. The ends were cut back, 4 bases at V and 6 bases at J, with 19 bases in the middle. Germline-derived CDR1 and CDR2 are SGHRS and YFSETQ. The CDR3 is CASSPNGPGDAGELFF. In DNA form, the CDR3 reads TGCGCCAGCAGCCCGAACGGGCCGGGGGACGCCGGGGAGCTGTTTTTT.